These T cell receptor beta chains were read from a single sample in a study of blood T cells in healthy people across ages. TCRdb reprocessed the 5' RACE reads with MiXCR, giving one entry per CDR3 protein. The sample records 800,000 to 900,000 distinct CDR3 sequences, approximately 67% being singletons. The sample taken for sequencing was blood. These TCRs come from a man aged 25-45 years in good health. Both conserved end residues are part of each CDR3. Fields, in order: CDR3 DNA, CDR3 protein, clone size, D gene, J gene, V gene. A D gene is named only where the DNA matches it firmly. Not all rows give a size; the values are once, few, many and, for expanded clones, a class.

TGTGCTAGTGGTTTGGGGCTAGCCCGCACAGATACGCAGTATTTT	CASGLGLARTDTQYF	.	.	TRBJ2-3	TRBV12-5
TGTGCCACCAGCGTGGGCTCTATTTTGACAGATACGCAGTATTTT	CATSVGSILTDTQYF	.	.	TRBJ2-3	TRBV15
TGTGCCATCAGTGACGTACCTCTAGAGGATATTGATACGCAGTATTTT	CAISDVPLEDIDTQYF	once	.	TRBJ2-3	TRBV10-3
TGCAGTGCTAGCCTTCACAGGGAGAGGCGTTCACCCCTCCACTTT	CSASLHRERRSPLHF	.	.	TRBJ1-6	TRBV20-1
TGTGCCAGCAGTTTATGGACAGGAGAGACCCAGTACTTC	CASSLWTGETQYF	.	TRBD1	TRBJ2-5	TRBV27
TGTGCCAGCAGCTCCAGGGGATACAGCACAGATACGCAGTATTTT	CASSSRGYSTDTQYF	.	.	TRBJ2-3	TRBV7-2
TGTGCCAGCGGGGGAGAGCTCCCTGGGGCCAACGTCCTGACTTTC	CASGGELPGANVLTF	.	.	TRBJ2-6	TRBV7-3
TGCAGTGCTAGAGGCGTGAGGTTATCGAACACTGAAGCTTTCTTT	CSARGVRLSNTEAFF	once	.	TRBJ1-1	TRBV20-1
TGTGCCAGCAGCTTAGCAGCCCATGGCCGTGGCTACACCTTC	CASSLAAHGRGYTF	few	.	TRBJ1-2	TRBV11-1
TGTGCCAGCAGCTTAGTGTTAGCGGGGGGGCCCTACAATGAGCAGTTCTTC	CASSLVLAGGPYNEQFF	.	TRBD2	TRBJ2-1	TRBV7-2
TGTGCCAGCAGTGAAGAGTATTTT	CASSEEYF	.	.	TRBJ2-3	TRBV28
TGTGCCAGCAGCCAAACAGGGACCCCCTGGTACGAGCAGTACTTC	CASSQTGTPWYEQYF	.	.	TRBJ2-7	TRBV3-1
TGTGCCAGCACCGCGCCAAACCCCTACGAGCAGTACTTC	CASTAPNPYEQYF	.	.	TRBJ2-7	TRBV28
TGTGCCAGCAGTTCGTCTAAGCGGGGGGGCACAGATACGCAGTATTTT	CASSSSKRGGTDTQYF	.	TRBD2	TRBJ2-3	TRBV27
TGTGCCAGCAGCTTTCGGACAGTAGCGGGAGGCGAGCAGTACTTC	CASSFRTVAGGEQYF	.	TRBD2	TRBJ2-7	TRBV14
TGTGCCAGCAGCCTCCGACAGGGCCCCACCTACGAGCAGTACTTC	CASSLRQGPTYEQYF	.	TRBD1	TRBJ2-7	TRBV7-9
TGTGCCAGCAGCCAAGTTGGGCAGGGATACAATGAGCAGTTCTTC	CASSQVGQGYNEQFF	few	.	TRBJ2-1	TRBV14
TGTGCCAGCGTGTCTTATTACGAGCAGTACTTC	CASVSYYEQYF	.	.	TRBJ2-7	TRBV7-2
TGTGCCAGCAGCTTAGTGGGGGGGAAGAACTATGGCTACACCTTC	CASSLVGGKNYGYTF	many	.	TRBJ1-2	TRBV7-2
TGCGCCAGCAGCCATGCTACTAGGGGCTCCTACAATGAGCAGTTCTTC	CASSHATRGSYNEQFF	.	.	TRBJ2-1	TRBV4-1
TGTGCCAGCAGTTACCGGGGGATTGAAAAGAATGAGCAGTTCTTC	CASSYRGIEKNEQFF	once	.	TRBJ2-1	TRBV6-2/TRBV6-3
TGTGCCAGCAGTGGTCCTGTTTACGAGCAGTACTTC	CASSGPVYEQYF	few	.	TRBJ2-7	TRBV25-1
TGTGCCATCAGTGATCAAGGGGACACCTACGAGCAGTACTTC	CAISDQGDTYEQYF	.	.	TRBJ2-7	TRBV10-3
TGTGCCAGCCTCCCGGGGACAGGGCACAATGAGCAGTTCTTC	CASLPGTGHNEQFF	.	TRBD1	TRBJ2-1	TRBV12-3/TRBV12-4
TGTGCCAGCAGCCAAGTCCCTAGCGGGGGAGAGACCCAGTACTTC	CASSQVPSGGETQYF	.	TRBD2	TRBJ2-5	TRBV4-2
TGTGCCAGCAGCTTAGTTTCGGCTGGAGCCAACGTCCTGACTTTC	CASSLVSAGANVLTF	few	.	TRBJ2-6	TRBV7-9
TGCGCCAGCAGCACCCGGGACAAGTCTGAGCAGTACTTC	CASSTRDKSEQYF	.	.	TRBJ2-7	TRBV5-1
TGCAGTGCTACACTAGTACTAGCGGGGGACCGGTACCAAGAGACCCAGTACTTC	CSATLVLAGDRYQETQYF	few	TRBD2	TRBJ2-5	TRBV20-1
TGTGCCAGCAGCAAAGGGAAGGGTTTGGGAGACAAAGAGCGGGAGCTGTTTTTT	CASSKGKGLGDKERELFF	.	.	TRBJ2-2	TRBV21-1